The 14 T cell receptor beta chains given below trace back to one sample, sequenced in a study of technical replicates of blood from a handful of donors. Profiled with immunoSEQ multiplex PCR; TCRdb holds only in-frame clones, not every one. The top ten clones hold around 12% of a sample with roughly 14,000 clones, 80% to 90% of them seen once. Input material: PBMCs. The origin of the receptors is a human donor in good health.

The J gene is TRBJ2-1, the V gene TRBV27; 10 bases map to TRBD2. The V and J ends lost 4 bases and 7 bases, in that order; junction bases with no gene match: 7. Looked up from germline, CDR1 is MNHEY and CDR2 is SMNVEV (reference sequence). This CDR3 spans 15 amino acids. CDR3: CASSYLAGALNEQFF. CDR3 sequence (DNA): TGTGCCAGCAGTTATCTAGCGGGAGCGTTGAATGAGCAGTTCTTC.

The chain combines TRBV18 with TRBJ2-1, with TRBD2 identical over 8 bases. J was trimmed by 6 bases and V by 3 bases; bases with no gene match: 7. Germline V gene sequence: CDR1 KGHSH, CDR2 LQKENI. The CDR3 sequence is 15 residues long. The CDR3 DNA reads TGTGCCAGCTCACCTGGGGGTAGCGGGGCCAATGAGCAGTTCTTC. It encodes CASSPGGSGANEQFF.

In this sample, this clone turned up a few times. The V and J genes are TRBV6-5 and TRBJ1-2; 8 bases align to TRBD1. This CDR3 is built from 13 residues. Germline V gene lookup returns CDR1 MNHEY and CDR2 SVGAGI. V shed 3 bases, J shed 8 bases, and the junction held 5 bases outside the gene matches. CDR3 in DNA: TGTGCCAGCAGTTATGACAGGGGTGACGGCTACACCTTC. This gives the protein CASSYDRGDGYTF.

The chain recombines TRBV7-6 with TRBJ1-1; D unclear. Per germline, CDR1 SGHVS and CDR2 FNYEAQ. Between the trimmed V and J ends, which lost 3 bases and 4 bases, there was a span of 9 bases. The CDR3 has 13 residues. In nucleotides, the CDR3 is TGTGCCAGCAGCTTGTCGAAGAGCACTGAAGCTTTCTTT. Residues: CASSLSKSTEAFF.

This sequence joins TRBV2 and TRBJ1-1; 9 nucleotides line up with TRBD1. With 8 bases clipped from V and 3 bases from J, the junction kept 10 bases outside the gene matches. The CDR3 totals 15 residues. Germline loops: CDR1 SNHLY, CDR2 FYNNEI. The CDR3 reads CASGTIQGAYTEAFF. The CDR3 DNA sequence: TGTGCCAGCGGAACGATACAGGGGGCCTACACTGAAGCTTTCTTT.

The V call is TRBV7-9, the J call TRBJ2-5; TRBD1 agrees at 9 bases. The ends lost 4 bases at V and 4 bases at J; junction bases unmatched: 10. This CDR3 has 16 residues. The V gene's germline CDR1 is SEHNR and CDR2 FQNEAQ (reference sequence). The CDR3 here is CASSSTRRTGVETQYF. The CDR3, as DNA: TGTGCCAGCAGCTCTACCCGGCGGACAGGGGTAGAGACCCAGTACTTC.

The gene calls are TRBV5-1 and TRBJ2-1; 12 bases are a match to TRBD2. The J segment lost 9 bases and the V segment lost 6 bases, leaving 10 bases of the junction unmatched. Per germline, CDR1 SGHRS and CDR2 YFSETQ. CDR3 length equals 15 residues. The CDR3 reads CASTLTSGSTSEQFF. In DNA, the CDR3 is TGCGCCAGCACCCTGACTAGCGGGAGTACAAGTGAGCAGTTCTTC.

The chain carries TRBV11-3 and TRBJ2-1; a possible D gene is TRBD1 (5 bases). The CDR3 contains 14 residues. Trimming shortened V by 5 bases and J by 1 base, and 9 bases separated the two germline ends. CDR1 and CDR2 (germline): SGHNT, YENEEA. The CDR3 region has the DNA TGTGCCAGCAGCACAAGACAGTCCTACAATGAGCAGTTCTTC. Residues: CASSTRQSYNEQFF.

This chain uses TRBV29-1 with TRBJ2-5; 7 positions match TRBD2. Germline V gives CDR1 SQVTM, CDR2 ANQGSEA. Trimming removed 6 bases from V and 6 bases from J; junction bases left unmatched: 7. The CDR3 contains 12 residues. The CDR3 region is CSVERGSKTQYF. The CDR3 region has the DNA TGCAGCGTAGAGCGGGGATCGAAGACCCAGTACTTC.

The rearrangement links TRBV14 to TRBJ2-7; maybe TRBD1 (6 bases). Germline-derived CDR1 and CDR2 are SGHDN and FVKESK. V was cut by 1 base and J by 5 bases, with 12 bases left in between. This CDR3 has 14 residues. CDR3 sequence (DNA): TGTGCCAGCAGCCAAGTCACAGGGAGTAACGAGCAGTACTTC. It yields the protein CASSQVTGSNEQYF.

The chain joins TRBV25-1 to TRBJ1-4; D is unresolved. Germline CDR1 MGHDK, CDR2 SYGVNS. The CDR3 is made up of 15 amino acids. Trimming pared 2 bases from V and 2 bases from J, leaving 9 bases between. CDR3 bases: TGTGCCAGCAGTGAAGTTGCCGGTACTAATGAAAAACTGTTTTTT. It translates to CASSEVAGTNEKLFF.

This clone rates as large (0.1 to 1%). The chain recombines TRBV28 with TRBJ2-5; 9 nucleotides line up with TRBD2. Trimming took 7 bases from V and 5 from J; bases not matched to a gene: 11. This CDR3 is 15 amino acids long. The germline gives CDR1 MDHEN, CDR2 SYDVKM. This chain's CDR3 is CASTAGREGGETQYF. The CDR3 region has the DNA TGTGCCAGCACCGCAGGGCGGGAGGGGGGGGAGACCCAGTACTTC.

The chain carries TRBV6-5 and TRBJ2-7; D unclear. The CDR3 runs to 14 residues. The germline V gene encodes CDR1 MNHEY and CDR2 SVGAGI. Trimming removed 4 bases from V and 3 bases from J, with 13 bases in between. The CDR3 DNA is TGTGCCAGCAGTTCCTATGAATCGTACTACGAGCAGTACTTC. Protein: CASSSYESYYEQYF.

This clone was detected a few times. The rearrangement uses TRBV7-2 and TRBJ2-3, with D perhaps TRBD1 (5 bases). This CDR3 has 15 amino acids. Germline V CDR1 and CDR2: SGHTA, FQGNSA. The V gene lost 6 bases and the J gene lost 0 bases, with 13 bases spanning the gap. The CDR3 region has the DNA TGTGCCAGCAGGTTACAGGTGTCTAGCACAGATACGCAGTATTTT. This sequence encodes CASRLQVSSTDTQYF.